The T cell receptor (beta chain) described here comes from a study of CXCR3-negative and CXCR3-positive naive CD8 T cells. Findings of the study overall: Whereas both naive subsets had comparably high diversity, memory CD8+ cells had much lower diversity. When CXCR3-positive naive cells were set against CXCR3-negative naive cells, the former had more hydrophobic TRB CDR3s. TRB CDR3 properties served as the basis for inferring TCR strength, and surface CD5 was comparable between naive subsets.

The CDR3 is 12 residues long. Germline assignment: CDR1 SQVTM and CDR2 ANQGSEA. With regard to this clonotype: Antigen: not known.

Naive CD8+ T cells showed CD45RO-CCR7+CD27+CD95-. The study made its TRB cDNA libraries by 5' RACE, adding UMI labels. From its re-call of the 5' RACE reads, TCRdb lists each CDR3 protein once, without DNA. This sample's table reports under 90,000 distinct CDR3 sequences. The chain employs TRBV29-1 and TRBJ1-2; TCRdb names TRBD1, which stays unverified in the absence of DNA. The source of this sequence is a human donor in good health. Some clones in this sample may be carry-over from other donors' samples. The sample taken for sequencing was naive CXCR3+ CD8+ T cells from blood. Regarding subset: CD45RO-CCR7+CD27+CD95- naive CD8+ T cells expressing CXCR3 (TNR3+). The CDR3 region is CSVTPGVYGYTF.